Presented here are 21 T cell receptor beta chains from one specimen sequenced in a study of blood T cell repertoires in COVID-19. The repertoire was sequenced with immunoSEQ multiplex PCR; TCRdb's copy has only in-frame clones and lacks some. The sample has over 250,000 clones, about 90% seen once; the top ten hold 1.9%. Material: PBMCs or T cells enriched from blood (not recorded which). These receptors were obtained from a woman in her fifties or sixties who had recovered from COVID-19.

The chain joins TRBV2 to TRBJ1-5; D is undetermined. There are 14 residues in the CDR3. The V gene's germline CDR1 is SNHLY and CDR2 FYNNEI. Trimming left V 10 bases short and J 1 base short, with 14 bases between. CDR3 nucleotide sequence: TGTGCCACCTCACGAGCGGGGAGCAATCAGCCCCAGCATTTT. Amino acid sequence: CATSRAGSNQPQHF.

The genes are TRBV19 and TRBJ1-6; D not certain. V was clipped by 3 bases and J by 4 bases, with 7 bases between them. The germline CDR1 and CDR2 sequences are LNHDA and SQIVND (reference sequence). The CDR3 extends over 14 amino acids. DNA of the CDR3: TGTGCCAGTAGTATGAGAGAGTATAATTCACCCCTCCACTTT. Its translation is CASSMREYNSPLHF.

This chain uses TRBV7-9 with TRBJ2-2, with 11 nucleotides matching TRBD1. Trimming at V came to 5 bases and at J to 2 bases, leaving 7 bases not matched to a gene. Per the germline V gene, CDR1 is SEHNR and CDR2 is FQNEAQ (reference sequence). The CDR3 has 17 amino acids. The CDR3 DNA follows: TGTGCCAGCAGCAGCCGGGACAGGGGGTATAACACCGGGGAGCTGTTTTTT. It translates to CASSSRDRGYNTGELFF.

This clone was seen a single time. The chain is built from TRBV6-6 and TRBJ2-7; D may be TRBD1 (6 bases). CDR1 MNHNY and CDR2 SVGAGI come from the germline V gene (reference sequence). The CDR3 length is 15 residues. Trimming took 2 bases from V and 0 from J, leaving 11 bases between them. This CDR3 is CASSYVGQSSYEQYF. In DNA form, the CDR3 reads TGTGCCAGCAGTTACGTTGGACAGTCCTCCTACGAGCAGTACTTC.

Here the CDR3 reads CATSRERQGGYGYTF. The CDR3 nucleotides are TGTGCCACCAGCAGAGAGAGACAGGGGGGCTATGGCTACACCTTC. The V call is TRBV15, the J call TRBJ1-2; TRBD1 agrees at 9 bases. The V segment lost 0 bases and the J segment 4 bases; nucleotides outside the gene matches: 3. This CDR3 has 15 residues. Germline V lookup: CDR1 LNHNV, CDR2 YYDKDF (reference sequence).

The chain employs TRBV5-1 and TRBJ2-1, with 12 bases fitting TRBD2. Germline lookup yields CDR1 SGHRS and CDR2 YFSETQ. J lost 9 bases, V lost 7 bases, and 5 bases had no gene match. The CDR3 is 13 residues long. The CDR3 here is CASASGREVEQFF. The DNA for the CDR3 is TGCGCCAGCGCTAGCGGGAGGGAGGTTGAGCAGTTCTTC.

The chain links TRBV2 to TRBJ1-1; no clear D. V lost 5 bases, J lost 1 base, and 8 bases lay in between. The CDR3 is 13 residues long. Germline CDR1 and CDR2: SNHLY and FYNNEI. The CDR3, as DNA: TGTGCCAGCAGTATGGCAGAGAACACTGAAGCTTTCTTT. Its protein is CASSMAENTEAFF.

The V gene is TRBV28, the J gene TRBJ2-1; D may be TRBD2 (5 bases). The V gene's germline CDR1 is MDHEN and CDR2 SYDVKM. CDR3 length equals 14 residues. V was clipped by 8 bases and J by 5 bases, with 16 bases between them. The chain's CDR3 is CASEVRLADNEQFF. The CDR3 DNA reads TGTGCCAGCGAGGTCCGCCTAGCCGACAATGAGCAGTTCTTC.

V usage is TRBV19 and J usage is TRBJ2-7; D possibly corresponds to TRBD2 (5 bases). The germline V gene encodes CDR1 LNHDA and CDR2 SQIVND (reference sequence). This CDR3 comprises 13 residues. The V end lost 4 bases, the J end lost 1 base, and 8 bases lay between the germline ends. CDR3 amino acids: CASSNRESYEQYF. The CDR3, as DNA: TGTGCCAGTAGTAATCGGGAATCCTACGAGCAGTACTTC. Complete variable domain (other parts from reference TRBV19 and TRBJ2-7): DGGITQSPKYLFRKEGQNVTLSCEQNLNHDAMYWYRQDPGQGLRLIYYSQIVNDFQKGDIAEGYSVSREKKESFPLTVTSAQKNPTAFYLCASSNRESYEQYFGPGTRLTVT.

The chain employs TRBV14 and TRBJ2-3; maybe TRBD1 (6 bases). The germline gives CDR1 SGHDN, CDR2 FVKESK. The CDR3 length is 16 residues. V was pared by 0 bases and J by 3 bases, with 13 bases between. CDR3 in DNA: TGTGCCAGCAGCCAAGATTCCGGCCAGGGGACAGATACGCAGTATTTT. Protein product: CASSQDSGQGTDTQYF.

The chain joins TRBV5-1 to TRBJ2-1, with D possibly being TRBD2 (5 bases). Trimming took off 1 base at V and 2 bases at J, with 10 bases between the two ends. Per germline, CDR1 SGHRS and CDR2 YFSETQ. The CDR3 has 15 amino acids. The CDR3 nucleotides read TGCGCCAGCAGCTTGTTCGGGGATCCCTACAATGAGCAGTTCTTC. Translated, it gives CASSLFGDPYNEQFF.

Concerning this clone: The junction and the germline gene differ at one end; a read error may be behind it. The chain links TRBV7-7 to TRBJ2-2, with 15 bases identical to TRBD2. The CDR3 has 17 residues. Germline CDR1 is SSHAT and CDR2 is FNYEAQ (reference sequence). Here the CDR3 DNA reads TGTGCTAGCAGCCCCGGACTAGCGGGGGGGCAAACCGGGGAGCTGTTTTTT. The encoded protein is CASSPGLAGGQTGELFF.

The chain employs TRBV24-1 and TRBJ1-5; no clear D. The V end was cut by 1 base, the J end by 1 base, with 4 bases between. From germline, CDR1 is KGHDR and CDR2 SFDVKD. The CDR3 length is 14 residues. For the CDR3, the DNA is TGTGCCACCAGTGATTTTGGCAGCAATCAGCCCCAGCATTTT. It translates to CATSDFGSNQPQHF.

This clone was observed a single time. CDR3 DNA: TGTGCCAGCAGCTCCGGCGCTAGCACCGGGGAGCTGTTTTTT. Its protein product is CASSSGASTGELFF. The chain employs TRBV11-3 and TRBJ2-2; D call uncertain. The CDR3 loop spans 14 amino acids. Germline V lookup: CDR1 SGHNT, CDR2 YENEEA. V was shortened by 4 bases and J by 4 bases, with 10 bases between the two germline ends.

Only a few counts were recorded for this clone. The chain uses TRBV6-5 and TRBJ2-2, with TRBD1 identical over 10 bases. The CDR3 extends over 14 amino acids. Germline CDR1 and CDR2: MNHEY and SVGAGI. V dropped 11 bases and J dropped 6; count of bases not matched to a gene: 9. The CDR3 here is CAAGRDRGSGELFF. The CDR3 bases are TGTGCCGCCGGCAGGGACAGGGGATCCGGGGAGCTGTTTTTT.

The chain recombines TRBV20-1 with TRBJ1-5; the D is unclear. V dropped 3 bases and J dropped 3 bases, with 6 bases sitting between them. Germline V gene lookup returns CDR1 DFQATT and CDR2 SNEGSKA (reference sequence). The CDR3 spans 12 residues. CDR3 coding DNA: TGCAGTGCTAGTTCCCACAATCAGCCCCAGCATTTT. It is translated as CSASSHNQPQHF.

This clone was counted a single time. V is TRBV19 and J is TRBJ1-2; D might be TRBD1 (5 bases). The CDR3 spans 13 residues. The germline V and J ends were trimmed by 3 bases and 6 bases, with 11 bases remaining between them. Germline V gives CDR1 LNHDA, CDR2 SQIVND (reference sequence). CDR3 region: CASSMAGLDGYTF. The CDR3 DNA sequence: TGTGCCAGTAGTATGGCAGGGCTTGATGGCTACACCTTC.

This sequence joins TRBV28 and TRBJ2-1; unclear D gene. CDR3 length: 13 amino acids. V shed 7 bases and J shed 5 bases, with 12 bases lying between them. The germline CDR1 and CDR2 sequences are MDHEN and SYDVKM. In DNA, the CDR3 is TGTGCCAGCACCTCACAGCCCCACAATGAGCAGTTCTTC. Protein product: CASTSQPHNEQFF.

The V and J genes are TRBV3-1 (or the pseudogene TRBV3-2) and TRBJ1-3; D is undetermined. V shed 2 bases and J shed 0 bases, with 17 bases lying between them. Germline V gene sequence: CDR1 LGHDT, CDR2 YNNKEL (reference sequence). The CDR3 has 18 residues. Here the CDR3 reads CASSQLWQRGASGNTIYF. The CDR3 DNA sequence: TGTGCCAGCAGCCAACTCTGGCAGCGGGGAGCCTCTGGAAACACCATATATTTT.

The rearrangement uses TRBV10-1 and TRBJ2-3; possibly TRBD2 for D (5 bases). The CDR3 is 14 amino acids. The germline V and J ends were trimmed by 3 bases and 1 base, with 8 bases remaining between them. The germline CDR1 and CDR2 sequences are WNHNN and SYGVQD (reference sequence). CDR3 bases: TGCGCCAGCAGTGATGGTAGCGGCACAGATACGCAGTATTTT. Protein sequence: CASSDGSGTDTQYF.

The genes are TRBV5-1 and TRBJ2-2; 7 positions match TRBD2. V gave up 0 bases and J gave up 2 bases; unmatched junction bases: 4. The CDR3 spans 16 residues. Per the germline V gene, CDR1 is SGHRS and CDR2 is YFSETQ. The CDR3 protein is CASSLATSVNTGELFF. The DNA of the CDR3 is TGCGCCAGCAGCTTGGCTACTAGCGTTAACACCGGGGAGCTGTTTTTT.